Listed here is a single T cell receptor beta chain. As yet, its antigen is unknown. These data originate in a study of beta chain features in type 1 diabetes. The wider study: The patient and healthy donor groups were comparable for age, gender and cell yields.

Looked up from germline, CDR1 is KGHSH and CDR2 is LQKENI. The CDR3 has 17 residues. The V segment lost 4 bases and the J segment 5 bases; nucleotides outside the gene matches: 13. Expressed TCRB transcripts were sequenced because the isolated RNA had all been reverse transcribed beforehand. Repertoires were generated with immunoSEQ multiplex PCR, while TCRdb's copy carries only in-frame clones and drops some. The sample contains about 150,000 clones, approximately 52% of which appear only once. Regarding the study as a whole: VDJ junctions in type 1 diabetes patients carried more deletions and fewer insertions. Significant though moderate, a shortening of TCRB CDR3s appeared in all four CD4+ subsets of Type 1 diabetes patients. Still unanswered here is whether HLA type influences TCRB rearrangement.

The TCR comes from a man aged 18 to 29 in good health. The V gene is TRBV18, the J gene TRBJ2-1; 8 nucleotides line up with TRBD1. Sequenced material: Tregs from blood. The CDR3 loop reads CASSQRQGSWQNNEQFF. CDR3 nucleotides: TGTGCCAGCTCACAACGACAGGGGTCGTGGCAAAACAATGAGCAGTTCTTC. The entire variable domain, with the rest obtained from reference TRBV18 and TRBJ2-1, is as follows: NAGVMQNPRHLVRRRGQEARLRCSPMKGHSHVYWYRQLPEEGLKFMVYLQKENIIDESGMPKERFSAEFPKEGPSILRIQQVVRGDSAAYFCASSQRQGSWQNNEQFFGPGTRLTVL.